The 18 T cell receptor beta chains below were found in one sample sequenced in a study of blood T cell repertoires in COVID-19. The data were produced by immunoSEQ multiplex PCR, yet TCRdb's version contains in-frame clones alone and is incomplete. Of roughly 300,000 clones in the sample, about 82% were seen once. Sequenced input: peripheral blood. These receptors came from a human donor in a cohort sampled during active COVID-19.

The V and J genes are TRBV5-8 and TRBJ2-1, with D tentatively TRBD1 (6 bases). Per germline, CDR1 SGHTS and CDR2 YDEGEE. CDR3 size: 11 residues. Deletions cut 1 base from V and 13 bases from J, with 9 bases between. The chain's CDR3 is CASSLTGTQFF. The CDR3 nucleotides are TGTGCCAGCAGCTTGACCGGGACACAGTTCTTC.

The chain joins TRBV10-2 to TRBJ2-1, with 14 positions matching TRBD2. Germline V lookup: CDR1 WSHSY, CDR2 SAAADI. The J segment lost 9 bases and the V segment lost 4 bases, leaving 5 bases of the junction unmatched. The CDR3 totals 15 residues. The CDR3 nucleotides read TGCGCCAGCAGTGTGACTAGCGGGGGGGTGGTTGAGCAGTTCTTC. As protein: CASSVTSGGVVEQFF.

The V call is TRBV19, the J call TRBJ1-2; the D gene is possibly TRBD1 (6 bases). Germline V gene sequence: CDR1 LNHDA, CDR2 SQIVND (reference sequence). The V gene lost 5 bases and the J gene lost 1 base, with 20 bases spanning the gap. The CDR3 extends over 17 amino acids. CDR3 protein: CASSPYARDTYNYGYTF. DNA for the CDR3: TGTGCCAGTAGTCCTTATGCCCGGGACACCTATAACTATGGCTACACCTTC.

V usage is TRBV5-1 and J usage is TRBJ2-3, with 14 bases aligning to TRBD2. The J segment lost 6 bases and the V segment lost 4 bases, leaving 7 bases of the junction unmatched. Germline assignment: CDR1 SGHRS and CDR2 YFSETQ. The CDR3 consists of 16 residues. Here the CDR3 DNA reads TGCGCCAGCAGCATAGGGACTAGCGGGGGTCGGGATACGCAGTATTTT. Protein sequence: CASSIGTSGGRDTQYF.

Here the CDR3 DNA reads TGTGCCAGCAGCCTGGGACAGCCGACGCCTCACAATGAGCAGTTCTTC. Translating gives CASSLGQPTPHNEQFF. The genes are TRBV5-6 and TRBJ2-1, with TRBD1 identical over 7 bases. With V trimmed by 4 bases and J by 5 bases, 12 bases remained unmatched. Germline values: CDR1 SGHDT, CDR2 YYEEEE. This CDR3 region has 16 residues.

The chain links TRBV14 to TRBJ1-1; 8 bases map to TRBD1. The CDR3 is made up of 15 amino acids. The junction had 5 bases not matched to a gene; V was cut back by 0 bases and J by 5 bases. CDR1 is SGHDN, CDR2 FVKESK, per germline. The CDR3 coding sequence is TGTGCCAGCAGCCAAGAAGGACAGGGAGTGACTGAAGCTTTCTTT. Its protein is CASSQEGQGVTEAFF.

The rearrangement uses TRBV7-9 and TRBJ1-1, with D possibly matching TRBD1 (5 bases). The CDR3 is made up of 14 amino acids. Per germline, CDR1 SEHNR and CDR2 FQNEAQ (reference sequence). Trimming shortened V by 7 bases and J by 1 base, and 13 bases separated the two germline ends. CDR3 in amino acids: CASIPAGGNTEAFF. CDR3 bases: TGTGCCAGCATCCCGGCGGGGGGGAACACTGAAGCTTTCTTT.

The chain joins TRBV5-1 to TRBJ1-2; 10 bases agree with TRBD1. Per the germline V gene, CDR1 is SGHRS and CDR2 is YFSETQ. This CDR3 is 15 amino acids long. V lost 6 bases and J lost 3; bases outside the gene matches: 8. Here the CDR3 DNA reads TGCGCCAGCACATACTTGACAGGGGGCTACTATGGCTACACCTTC. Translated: CASTYLTGGYYGYTF.

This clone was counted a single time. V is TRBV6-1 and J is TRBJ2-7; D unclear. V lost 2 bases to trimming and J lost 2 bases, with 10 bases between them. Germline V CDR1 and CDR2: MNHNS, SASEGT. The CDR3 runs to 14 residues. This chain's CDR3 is CASSETVVPYEQYF. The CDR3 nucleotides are TGTGCCAGCAGTGAAACGGTGGTACCCTACGAGCAGTACTTC.

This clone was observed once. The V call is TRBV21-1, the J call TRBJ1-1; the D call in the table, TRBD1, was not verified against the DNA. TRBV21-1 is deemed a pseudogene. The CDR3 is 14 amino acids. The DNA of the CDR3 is TGTGCCAGCAGCAAAGACAGGGGTAATCTATTTGCTTTCTTT. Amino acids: CASSKDRGNLFAFF.

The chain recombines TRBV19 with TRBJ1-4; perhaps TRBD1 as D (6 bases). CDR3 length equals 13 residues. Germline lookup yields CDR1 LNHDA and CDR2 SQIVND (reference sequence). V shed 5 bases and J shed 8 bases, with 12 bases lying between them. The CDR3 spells CASSEGEGEKLFF. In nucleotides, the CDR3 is TGTGCCAGTAGTGAGGGGGAAGGAGAAAAACTGTTTTTT.

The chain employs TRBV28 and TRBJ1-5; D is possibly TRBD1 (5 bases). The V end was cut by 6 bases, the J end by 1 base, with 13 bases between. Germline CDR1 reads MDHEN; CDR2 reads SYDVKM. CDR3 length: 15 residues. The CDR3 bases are TGTGCCAGCAGGATAACGACAGTGAGCAATCAGCCCCAGCATTTT. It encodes CASRITTVSNQPQHF.

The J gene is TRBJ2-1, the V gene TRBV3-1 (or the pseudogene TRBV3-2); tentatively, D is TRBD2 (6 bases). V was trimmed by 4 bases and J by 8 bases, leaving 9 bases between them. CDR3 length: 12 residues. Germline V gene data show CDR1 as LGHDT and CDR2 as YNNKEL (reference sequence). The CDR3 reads CASSPSGDEQFF. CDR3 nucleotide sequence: TGTGCCAGCAGCCCCTCGGGGGATGAGCAGTTCTTC.

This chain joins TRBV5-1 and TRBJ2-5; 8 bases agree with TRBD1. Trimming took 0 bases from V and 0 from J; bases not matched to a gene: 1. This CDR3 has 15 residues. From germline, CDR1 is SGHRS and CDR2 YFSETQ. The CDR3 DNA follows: TGCGCCAGCAGCTTGGCAGGGGGCAACCAAGAGACCCAGTACTTC. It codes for CASSLAGGNQETQYF.

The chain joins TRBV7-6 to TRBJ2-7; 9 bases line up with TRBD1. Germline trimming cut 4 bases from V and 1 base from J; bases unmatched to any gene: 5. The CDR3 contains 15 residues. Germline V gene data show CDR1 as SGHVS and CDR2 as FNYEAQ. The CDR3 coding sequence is TGTGCCAGCAGCTCCGGACAGGGGCTTTCCTACGAGCAGTACTTC. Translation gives CASSSGQGLSYEQYF.

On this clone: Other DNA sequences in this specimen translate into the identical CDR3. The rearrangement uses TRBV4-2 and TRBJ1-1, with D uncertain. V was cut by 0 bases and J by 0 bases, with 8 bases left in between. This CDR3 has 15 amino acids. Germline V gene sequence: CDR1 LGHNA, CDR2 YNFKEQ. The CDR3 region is CASSQDQSVNTEAFF. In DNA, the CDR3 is TGTGCCAGCAGCCAAGATCAGTCTGTGAACACTGAAGCTTTCTTT.

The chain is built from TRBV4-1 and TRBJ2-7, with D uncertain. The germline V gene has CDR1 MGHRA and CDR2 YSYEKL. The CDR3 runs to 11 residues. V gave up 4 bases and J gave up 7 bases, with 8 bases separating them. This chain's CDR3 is CASSPRVEQYF. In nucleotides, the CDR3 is TGCGCCAGCAGCCCCCGAGTAGAGCAGTACTTC.

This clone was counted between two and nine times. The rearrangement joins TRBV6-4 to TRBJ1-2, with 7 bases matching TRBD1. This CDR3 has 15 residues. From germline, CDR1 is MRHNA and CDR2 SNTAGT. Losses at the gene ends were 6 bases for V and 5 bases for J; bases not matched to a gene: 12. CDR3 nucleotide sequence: TGTGCCAGCAGAGCTACAGACAGGGTTGGGTATGGCTACACCTTC. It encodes CASRATDRVGYGYTF.